The 15 T cell receptor beta chains reported below all come from one sample, sequenced in a study. TCRdb fed the 5' RACE reads into MiXCR, producing one record per CDR3 protein. The table records 62,000 or so distinct CDR3 sequences, about 31% of them present only once. The sequencing input was tumor-infiltrating naive CD4+ T cells sorted from the breast tumor. The subset denotes: naive CD4+ T cells, CD4+CD45RA+CD25-. The receptors originated from a female donor with breast cancer.

The rearrangement uses TRBV27 and TRBJ1-6; D ambiguous. V was cut by 3 bases and J by 0 bases, with 12 bases left in between. The CDR3 spans 17 residues. CDR1 and CDR2 from the germline V gene are MNHEY and SMNVEV (reference sequence). The CDR3 region has the DNA TGTGCCAGCAGTTTTTTGGGCGGAAGCTCCTATAATTCACCCCTCCACTTT. This codes for CASSFLGGSSYNSPLHF.

The chain joins TRBV7-2 to TRBJ1-5; D is ambiguous. This CDR3 comprises 13 residues. CDR1 is SGHTA, CDR2 FQGNSA, per germline. The V end lost 1 base, the J end lost 7 bases, and 8 bases lay between the germline ends. The CDR3 loop reads CASSLDDVQPQHF. In DNA form, the CDR3 reads TGTGCCAGCAGCTTAGATGACGTGCAGCCCCAGCATTTT.

Of note for this clonotype: A much larger clone differs by one base, so this may be a read error. As DNA, the CDR3 is TGCAGCGTCGCGACAGATATTAACTATGGCCACACCTTC. Its protein product is CSVATDINYGHTF. The chain couples TRBV29-1 to TRBJ1-2; weak D call: TRBD1 (5 bases). Germline lookup yields CDR1 SQVTM and CDR2 ANQGSEA. The CDR3 has 13 amino acids.

This chain links TRBV6-1 with TRBJ1-5; D gene uncertain. The V gene's germline CDR1 is MNHNS and CDR2 SASEGT. Trimming pared 0 bases from V and 2 bases from J, leaving 8 bases between. CDR3 length equals 15 residues. The CDR3 DNA follows: TGTGCCAGCAGTGAAGCGGGTTGGGGCAATCAGCCCCAGCATTTT. This sequence encodes CASSEAGWGNQPQHF.

This clonotype was seen more than once but under ten times. The rearrangement uses TRBV5-1 and TRBJ1-4, with TRBD1 matching over 7 bases. The CDR3 runs to 15 residues. After removal of 4 bases from V and 4 bases from J, the junction contained 7 bases not matched to a gene. Germline V gene data show CDR1 as SGHRS and CDR2 as YFSETQ. CDR3 region: CASSELQGNNEKLFF. CDR3 bases: TGCGCCAGCAGCGAATTACAGGGGAATAATGAAAAACTGTTTTTT.

This chain connects TRBV4-1 to TRBJ2-5, with 9 positions matching TRBD1. After removal of 8 bases from V and 5 bases from J, the junction contained 12 bases not matched to a gene. Germline V gene lookup returns CDR1 MGHRA and CDR2 YSYEKL. The CDR3 consists of 15 residues. The CDR3 region is CASSTGTGFAETQYF. CDR3 nucleotide sequence: TGCGCCAGCTCCACCGGGACAGGGTTTGCGGAGACCCAGTACTTC.

In its sample, this clonotype ranks as medium-sized. The chain couples TRBV6-2 or TRBV6-3 to TRBJ2-1; 9 bases fit TRBD2. With V trimmed by 2 bases and J by 9 bases, 11 bases remained unmatched. Germline CDR1 MNHEY, CDR2 SVGEGT. CDR3 size: 16 residues. For the CDR3, the DNA is TGTGCCAGCAGTTACCCCTCGGCGGGAGGGCGCGGTGAGCAGTTCTTC. Its protein is CASSYPSAGGRGEQFF.

This clonotype was counted only a few times. The CDR3 loop reads CASSRGTTDTQYF. The CDR3 DNA sequence: TGTGCCAGCAGCAGAGGTACCACAGATACGCAGTATTTT. The chain has TRBV7-9 and TRBJ2-3, with D unclear. Trimming removed 5 bases from V and 2 bases from J, with 8 bases in between. Germline V gives CDR1 SEHNR, CDR2 FQNEAQ (reference sequence). CDR3 length: 13 residues.

The CDR3 sequence: CASSYSPVSNTEAFF. CDR3 nucleotide sequence: TGTGCCAGCAGTTACAGTCCGGTCTCGAACACTGAAGCTTTCTTT. The V gene is TRBV6-5, the J gene TRBJ1-1; D not resolved. The CDR3 spans 15 residues. Germline CDR1 reads MNHEY; CDR2 reads SVGAGI. Trimming removed 2 bases at V and 1 base at J, with 11 bases between.

The sample holds a few counts of this clonotype. The rearrangement joins TRBV10-3 to TRBJ1-5, with a possible D match to TRBD1 (5 bases). CDR1 and CDR2 (germline): ENHRY, SYGVKD. The ends were cut back, 6 bases at V and 0 bases at J, with 12 bases in the middle. The CDR3 is 15 amino acids. CDR3 residues: CAISGTEYSNQPQHF. CDR3 nucleotide sequence: TGTGCCATCAGCGGGACCGAATATAGCAATCAGCCCCAGCATTTT.

This clonotype occurred many times. The chain links TRBV7-2 to TRBJ2-5; tentatively, D is TRBD1 (6 bases). With 0 bases removed from V and 6 bases from J, the gap between germline ends came to 14 bases. The CDR3 consists of 15 residues. Germline V gene lookup returns CDR1 SGHTA and CDR2 FQGNSA. The CDR3 DNA follows: TGTGCCAGCAGCTTAGCCCCCGGGACATCTAAGACCCAGTACTTC. Its translation is CASSLAPGTSKTQYF.

This rearrangement joins TRBV4-2 to TRBJ2-1; 14 bases map to TRBD2. CDR1 LGHNA and CDR2 YNFKEQ come from the germline V gene. Trimming took 3 bases from V and 2 from J; bases not matched to a gene: 6. The CDR3 contains 18 residues. The CDR3 DNA follows: TGTGCCAGCAGCCAGGAGACTAGCGGGGGGGCCGCCTACAATGAGCAGTTCTTC. Its protein product is CASSQETSGGAAYNEQFF.

This clonotype was observed a few times. The chain recombines TRBV7-9 with TRBJ2-2; the D gene is possibly TRBD2 (5 bases). CDR1 and CDR2 (germline): SEHNR, FQNEAQ (reference sequence). V lost 5 bases and J lost 6, with 25 bases in between. CDR3 size: 18 residues. CDR3 residues: CASSGNYLGVSNSGELFF. The CDR3 DNA reads TGTGCCAGCAGCGGTAATTACCTGGGAGTCTCGAATTCCGGGGAGCTGTTTTTT.

Ten or more counts support this clonotype. The chain is built from TRBV12-3 or TRBV12-4 and TRBJ2-5, with a weak D call TRBD2 (5 bases). This CDR3 contains 11 residues. The germline V and J ends were trimmed by 8 bases and 6 bases, with 10 bases remaining between them. The DNA of the CDR3 is TGTGCCAGCTCCGGACTCCAGACCCAGTACTTC. It specifies CASSGLQTQYF.

This clonotype has only a few counts. This chain links TRBV24-1 with TRBJ1-5; the D is unclear. Germline V gene data show CDR1 as KGHDR and CDR2 as SFDVKD. This CDR3 is 12 amino acids long. Trimming stripped 5 bases from V and 4 bases from J, with 5 bases between. The CDR3 DNA reads TGTGCCACCAGTGTACGGAATCAGCCCCAGCATTTT. Translating it yields CATSVRNQPQHF.